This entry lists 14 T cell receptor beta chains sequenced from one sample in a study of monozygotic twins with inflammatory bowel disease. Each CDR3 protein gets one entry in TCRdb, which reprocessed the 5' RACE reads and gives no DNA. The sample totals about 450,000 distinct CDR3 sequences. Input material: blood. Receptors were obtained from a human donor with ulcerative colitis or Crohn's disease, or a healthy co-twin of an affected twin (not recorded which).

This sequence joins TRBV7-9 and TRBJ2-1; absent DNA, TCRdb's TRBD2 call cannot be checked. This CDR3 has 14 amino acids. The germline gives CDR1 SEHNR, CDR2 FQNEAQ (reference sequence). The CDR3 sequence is CAIETTSGLDEQFF.

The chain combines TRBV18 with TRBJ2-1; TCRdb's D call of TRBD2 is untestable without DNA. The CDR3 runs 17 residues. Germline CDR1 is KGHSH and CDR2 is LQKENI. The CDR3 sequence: CASSPPGLLYSYNEQFF.

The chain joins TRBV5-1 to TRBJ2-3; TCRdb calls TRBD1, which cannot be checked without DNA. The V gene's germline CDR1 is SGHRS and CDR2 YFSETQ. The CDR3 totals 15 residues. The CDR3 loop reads CASSPRNGATDTQYF. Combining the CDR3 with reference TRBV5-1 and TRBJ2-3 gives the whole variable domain KAGVTQTPRYLIKTRGQQVTLSCSPISGHRSVSWYQQTPGQGLQFLFEYFSETQRNKGNFPGRFSGRQFSNSRSEMNVSTLELGDSALYLCASSPRNGATDTQYFGPGTRLTVL.

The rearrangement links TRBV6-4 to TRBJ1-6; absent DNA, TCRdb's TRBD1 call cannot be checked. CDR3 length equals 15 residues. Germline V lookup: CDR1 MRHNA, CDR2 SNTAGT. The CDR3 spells CASSETGRYNSPLHF.

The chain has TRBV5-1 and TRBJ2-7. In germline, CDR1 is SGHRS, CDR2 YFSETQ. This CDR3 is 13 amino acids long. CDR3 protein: CASSLDSAYEQYF.

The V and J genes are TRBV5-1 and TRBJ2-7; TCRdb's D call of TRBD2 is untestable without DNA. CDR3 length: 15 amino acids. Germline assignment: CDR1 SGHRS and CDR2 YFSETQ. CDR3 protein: CASSYLGDGSYEQYF.

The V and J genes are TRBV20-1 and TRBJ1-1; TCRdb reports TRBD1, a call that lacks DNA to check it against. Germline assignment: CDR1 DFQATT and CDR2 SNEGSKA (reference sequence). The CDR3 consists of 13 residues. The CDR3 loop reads CSANEITAPEAFF.

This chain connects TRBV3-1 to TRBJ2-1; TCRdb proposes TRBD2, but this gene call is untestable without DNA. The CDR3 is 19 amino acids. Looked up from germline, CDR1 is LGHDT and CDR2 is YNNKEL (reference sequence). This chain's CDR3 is CASSQGRLVFTGSYNEQFF.

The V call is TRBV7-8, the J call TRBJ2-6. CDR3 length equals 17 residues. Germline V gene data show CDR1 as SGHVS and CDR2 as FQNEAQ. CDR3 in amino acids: CASSASPGVSGANVLTF.

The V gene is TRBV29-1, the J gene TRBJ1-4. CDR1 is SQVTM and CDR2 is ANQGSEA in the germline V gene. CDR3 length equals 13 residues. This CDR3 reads CSVLSLLNEKLFF.

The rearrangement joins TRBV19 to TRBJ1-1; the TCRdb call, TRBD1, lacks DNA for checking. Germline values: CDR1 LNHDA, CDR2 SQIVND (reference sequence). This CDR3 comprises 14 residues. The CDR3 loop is CASQNYGGRGEAFF.

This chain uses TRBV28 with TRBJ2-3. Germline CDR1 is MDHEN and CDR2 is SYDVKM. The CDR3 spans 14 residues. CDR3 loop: CASRIIASADTQYF.

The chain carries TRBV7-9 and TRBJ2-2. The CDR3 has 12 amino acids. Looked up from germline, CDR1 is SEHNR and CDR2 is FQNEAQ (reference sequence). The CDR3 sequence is CASSFDTGELFF.

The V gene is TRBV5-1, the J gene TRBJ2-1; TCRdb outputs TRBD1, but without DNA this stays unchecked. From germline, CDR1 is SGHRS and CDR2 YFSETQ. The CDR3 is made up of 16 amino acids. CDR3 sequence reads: CASSIGQGPKTNEQFF.